This TCR beta chain was documented in a study of cytomegalovirus exposure and HLA in healthy donors. Regarding the study as a whole: HLA-A and HLA-B allele assignments for most subjects were reportedly predicted accurately using TCR beta sequences. It was reported in a later analysis that an Asian-associated ancestry cluster showed fewer N-insertions than the roughly 620-donor mean. It was taken for granted in presence/absence analyses that sequencing depth across donors was roughly uniform.

Germline assignment: CDR1 MNHEY and CDR2 SMNVEV (reference sequence). CDR3 length: 18 residues. V shed 0 bases, J shed 8 bases, and the junction held 10 bases outside the gene matches. Use of 60 Vbeta and 13 Jbeta primers characterized the PCR. Clones were read by immunoSEQ multiplex PCR, and TCRdb kept only the in-frame ones, dropping some. The table has about 160,000 clones, approximately 80% seen once. This clone has more than one count but fewer than ten. As yet, its antigen is unknown. Sequenced material: PBMCs. V usage is TRBV27 and J usage is TRBJ1-6; 10 bases agree with TRBD1. This sequence originates from a boy between 2 and 15 years old in good health and CMV-seronegative. This CDR3 is CASSLSIWGQGSHSPLHF. The DNA of the CDR3 is TGTGCCAGCAGTTTATCGATTTGGGGACAGGGGTCGCATTCACCCCTCCACTTT.